Listed below are T cell receptor beta chains from one sample, sequenced in a study of OX40 agonist ivuxolimab in advanced cancers. Libraries were prepared by immunoSEQ multiplex PCR; TCRdb keeps only in-frame clonotypes and omits some of them. The sample consists of tens of thousands of clones, roughly four fifths of them appearing once. This specimen consisted of CD4+ or CD8+ T cells sorted from blood, obtained in a trial of the OX40 agonist ivuxolimab. The receptors derive from an adult with an advanced solid tumor such as melanoma, head and neck, liver or kidney cancer. Both conserved end residues are part of each CDR3. Rows may omit the clone size; those that give it use once, few, many or a size class.

clone_size j_call v_call cdr3_aa
. TRBJ2-1 TRBV19 CASSMTGQSYNEQFF
. TRBJ1-2 TRBV11-2 CASSRRQGKNYGYTF
. TRBJ1-3 TRBV11-2 CASSLGYRVSGNTIYF
. TRBJ2-1 TRBV11-2 CASSLGTSGLSYNEQFF
. TRBJ2-1 TRBV7-9 CASISGQIYNEQFF
once TRBJ2-1 TRBV18 CASSPLLAGGSSYNEQFF
. TRBJ1-5 TRBV7-8 CASRGQGLNQPQHF
. TRBJ1-5 TRBV28 CASSRDRIQPQHF
. TRBJ2-5 TRBV28 CASSFSRYAGQAETQYF
. TRBJ2-1 TRBV11-3 CASSLGAAYYNEQFF
. TRBJ2-1 TRBV2 CASRRQNNEQFF
. TRBJ1-5 TRBV18 CASSRGQGGQPQHF
. TRBJ1-2 TRBV29-1 CSVDLQGAVGYTF
. TRBJ2-1 TRBV11-3 CASSPGTGRNEQFF
. TRBJ1-5 TRBV5-8 CASSSRTGNQPQHF
. TRBJ2-7 TRBV7-2 CASSLVLADYEQYF
few TRBJ2-3 TRBV7-2 CASSSGGVSTQYF
. TRBJ2-5 TRBV10-3 CAISESGREETQYF
. TRBJ1-6 TRBV25-1 CASSRGSPLHF
. TRBJ1-1 TRBV6-6 CASRTGNTEAFF
. TRBJ2-6 TRBV9 CASGADSGANVLTF
. TRBJ2-1 TRBV7-9 CASSPKTDYNEQFF
. TRBJ1-1 TRBV29-1 CSVDRGTEAFF
. TRBJ1-5 TRBV6-1 CASSENRGNQPQHF
. TRBJ1-1 TRBV7-9 CASSLAYRQNTEAFF
. TRBJ2-5 TRBV7-9 CASSLLLGAQETQYF
. TRBJ1-5 TRBV7-9 CASRRGDQPQHF
. TRBJ2-5 TRBV29-1 CSVVDREGYETQYF
. TRBJ1-5 TRBV6-6 CASRDRGRNQPQHF
. TRBJ2-7 TRBV15 CATSVREKQYF
. TRBJ2-7 TRBV27 CASSSWTSGSYEQYF
. TRBJ2-3 TRBV7-3 CASSSLSGTDTQYF
once TRBJ2-3 TRBV6-4 CASSVSYRADTQYF
. TRBJ2-5 TRBV4-1 CASRPEVQETQYF
. TRBJ1-3 TRBV27 CASSFKGPYSGNTIYF
. TRBJ1-2 TRBV10-3 CAISGGTSPGSYTF
. TRBJ1-1 TRBV5-1 CASSLRQYSTEAFF
. TRBJ1-1 TRBV29-1 CGGGLTEAFF
. TRBJ2-3 TRBV19 CASSEWNTDTQYF